This T cell receptor (beta chain) emerged from a study of T cells in Graves' hyperthyroidism and ophthalmopathy. The CDR3 consists of 14 residues. With 1 base removed from V and 6 bases from J, the gap between germline ends came to 15 bases. Germline V lookup: CDR1 GTSNPN, CDR2 SVGIG (reference sequence). This clonotype showed up many times. The CDR3 regions of TCR beta were amplified from RNA transcripts. HTBI primers were used for first-round RT-PCR of the TCR CDR3. TCRdb itself ran the multiplex PCR reads through MiXCR, one entry per CDR3 protein. The sample includes about 560,000 distinct CDR3 sequences, 14% seen only once; the top ten take approximately 15%.

The source is a woman in her forties with Graves' hyperthyroidism. V gene TRBV30 combines with J gene TRBJ1-2; D remains unclear. Sequenced input: blood. CDR3 in DNA: TGTGCCTGGAGTGCGGGTGTGGGCCTAGATGGCTACACCTTC. This gives the protein CAWSAGVGLDGYTF.